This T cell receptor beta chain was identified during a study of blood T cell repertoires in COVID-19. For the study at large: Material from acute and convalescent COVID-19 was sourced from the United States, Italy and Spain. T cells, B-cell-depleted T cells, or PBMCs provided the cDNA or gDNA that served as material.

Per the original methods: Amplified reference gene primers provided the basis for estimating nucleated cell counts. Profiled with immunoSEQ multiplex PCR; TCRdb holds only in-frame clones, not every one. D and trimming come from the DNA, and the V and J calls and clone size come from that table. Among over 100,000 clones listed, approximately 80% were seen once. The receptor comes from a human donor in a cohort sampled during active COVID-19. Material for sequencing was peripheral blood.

The DNA for the CDR3 is TGTGCCAGCAGGGTCGGGGGGGAGACAGATACGCAGTATTTT. Its translation: CASRVGGETDTQYF. This chain connects TRBV28 to TRBJ2-3; 8 nucleotides match TRBD2. The germline V gene has CDR1 MDHEN and CDR2 SYDVKM. The junction had 5 bases not matched to a gene; V was cut back by 6 bases and J by 3 bases. The CDR3 is made up of 14 amino acids.